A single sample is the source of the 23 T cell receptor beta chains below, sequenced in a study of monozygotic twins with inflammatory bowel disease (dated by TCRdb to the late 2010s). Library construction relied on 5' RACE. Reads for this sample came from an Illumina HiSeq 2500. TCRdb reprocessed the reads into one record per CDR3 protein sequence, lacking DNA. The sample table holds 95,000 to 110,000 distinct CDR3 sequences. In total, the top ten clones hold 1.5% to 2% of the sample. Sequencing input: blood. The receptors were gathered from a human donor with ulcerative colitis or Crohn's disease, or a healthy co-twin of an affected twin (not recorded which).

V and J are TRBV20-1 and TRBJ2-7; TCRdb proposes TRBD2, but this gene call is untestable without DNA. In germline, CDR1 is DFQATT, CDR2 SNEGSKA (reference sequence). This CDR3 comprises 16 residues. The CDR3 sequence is CSASIALLAGEGEQYF.

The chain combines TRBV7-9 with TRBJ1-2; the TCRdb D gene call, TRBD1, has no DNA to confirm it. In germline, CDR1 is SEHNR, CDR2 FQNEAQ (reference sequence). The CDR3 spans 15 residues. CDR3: CASSLVTGAGAFPFF.

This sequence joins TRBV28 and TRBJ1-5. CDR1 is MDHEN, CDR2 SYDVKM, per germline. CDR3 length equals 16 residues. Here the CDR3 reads CASSPLGRRGEVPQHF.

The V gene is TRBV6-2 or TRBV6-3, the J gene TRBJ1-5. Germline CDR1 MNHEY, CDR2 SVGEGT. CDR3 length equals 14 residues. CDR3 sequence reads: CASTEGLNNQPQHF.

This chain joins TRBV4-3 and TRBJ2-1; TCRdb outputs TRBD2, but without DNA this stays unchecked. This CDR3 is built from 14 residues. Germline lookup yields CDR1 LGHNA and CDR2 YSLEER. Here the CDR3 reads CASSQEASYNEQFF.

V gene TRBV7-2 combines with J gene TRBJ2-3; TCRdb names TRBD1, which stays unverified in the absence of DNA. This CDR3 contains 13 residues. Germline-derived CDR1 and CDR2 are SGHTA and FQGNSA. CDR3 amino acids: CATQQGTADTQYF.

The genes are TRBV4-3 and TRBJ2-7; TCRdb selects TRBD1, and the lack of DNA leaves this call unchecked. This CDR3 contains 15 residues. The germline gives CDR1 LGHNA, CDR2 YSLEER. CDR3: CASSQTGTGVYEQYF.

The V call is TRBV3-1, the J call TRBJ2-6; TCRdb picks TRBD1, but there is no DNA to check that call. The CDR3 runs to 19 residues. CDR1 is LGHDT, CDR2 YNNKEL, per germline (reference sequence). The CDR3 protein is CASSQVGFLGVRGANVLTF. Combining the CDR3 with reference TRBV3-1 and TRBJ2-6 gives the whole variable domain DTAVSQTPKYLVTQMGNDKSIKCEQNLGHDTMYWYKQDSKKFLKIMFSYNNKELIINETVPNRFSPKSPDKAHLNLHINSLELGDSAVYFCASSQVGFLGVRGANVLTFGAGSRLTVL.

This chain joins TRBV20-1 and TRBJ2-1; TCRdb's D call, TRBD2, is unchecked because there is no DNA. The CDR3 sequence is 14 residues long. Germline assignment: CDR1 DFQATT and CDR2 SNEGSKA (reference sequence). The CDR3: CSAYRTSGDNEQFF.

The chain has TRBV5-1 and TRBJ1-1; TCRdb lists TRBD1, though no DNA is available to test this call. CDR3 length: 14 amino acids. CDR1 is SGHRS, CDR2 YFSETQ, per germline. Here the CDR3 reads CDSSSGPPNTEAFF.

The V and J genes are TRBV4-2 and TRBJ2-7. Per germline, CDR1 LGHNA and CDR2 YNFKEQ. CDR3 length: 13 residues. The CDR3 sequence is CASSSPANPEQYF.

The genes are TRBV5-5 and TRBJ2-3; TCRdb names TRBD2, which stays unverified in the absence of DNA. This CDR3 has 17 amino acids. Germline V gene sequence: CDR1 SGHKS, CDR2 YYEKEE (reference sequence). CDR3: CASSLEDGGLPTDTQYF.

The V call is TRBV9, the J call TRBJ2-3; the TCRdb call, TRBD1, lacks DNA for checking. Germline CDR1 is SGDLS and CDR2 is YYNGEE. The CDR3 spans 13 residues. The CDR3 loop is CASSAQPGDTQYF.

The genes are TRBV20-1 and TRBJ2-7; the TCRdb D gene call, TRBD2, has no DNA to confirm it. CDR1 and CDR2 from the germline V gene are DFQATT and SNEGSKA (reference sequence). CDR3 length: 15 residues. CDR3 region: CSALGLAEKIYEQYF.

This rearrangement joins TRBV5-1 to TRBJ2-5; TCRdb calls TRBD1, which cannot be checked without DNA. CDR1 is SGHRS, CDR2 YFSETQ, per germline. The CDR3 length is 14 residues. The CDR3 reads CASSGQGKQETQYF.

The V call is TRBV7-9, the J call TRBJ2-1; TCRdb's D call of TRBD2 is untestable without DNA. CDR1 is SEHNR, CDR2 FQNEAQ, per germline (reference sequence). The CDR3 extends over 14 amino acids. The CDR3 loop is CASSRSQLVDEQFF.

The CDR3 reads CAISEKGQNSPLHF. The rearrangement uses TRBV10-3 and TRBJ1-6; the TCRdb D gene call, TRBD1, has no DNA to confirm it. The CDR3 is made up of 14 amino acids. Germline loops: CDR1 ENHRY, CDR2 SYGVKD.

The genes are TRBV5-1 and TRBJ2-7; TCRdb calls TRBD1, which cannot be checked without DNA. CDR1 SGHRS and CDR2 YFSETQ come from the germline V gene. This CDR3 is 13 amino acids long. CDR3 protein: CASSLAPGDEQYF.

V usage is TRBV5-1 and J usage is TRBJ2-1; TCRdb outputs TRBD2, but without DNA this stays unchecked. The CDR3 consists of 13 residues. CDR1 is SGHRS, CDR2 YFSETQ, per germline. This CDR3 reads CASRGTSGNEQFF.

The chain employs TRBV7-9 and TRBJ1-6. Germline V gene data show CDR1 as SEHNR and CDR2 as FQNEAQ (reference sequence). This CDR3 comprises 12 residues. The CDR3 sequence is CASSLESAPLHF.

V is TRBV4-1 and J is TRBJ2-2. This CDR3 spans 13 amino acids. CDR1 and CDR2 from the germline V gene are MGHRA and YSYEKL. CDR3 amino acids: CASSQVLSGELFF.

This CDR3 is CASSLSPGGLTDTQYF. V gene TRBV7-2 combines with J gene TRBJ2-3; checking the TCRdb D call of TRBD2 is not possible without DNA. The germline CDR1 and CDR2 sequences are SGHTA and FQGNSA. The CDR3 is made up of 16 amino acids.

The CDR3 sequence: CASSLQGPLAKNIQYF. The rearrangement joins TRBV18 to TRBJ2-4; checking the TCRdb D call of TRBD1 is not possible without DNA. This CDR3 spans 16 amino acids. Looked up from germline, CDR1 is KGHSH and CDR2 is LQKENI.